The 8 T cell receptor beta chains presented below share a single source sample, sequenced in a study of T cell repertoires in aging, cancer and after chemotherapy. Multiplex touch-down PCR with TRB-A/B primers amplified rearranged V-D-J TRB sequences. TCRdb re-analysed the multiplex PCR reads in MiXCR, keeping a single row per CDR3 protein. The sample holds more than 1,500 distinct CDR3 sequences, about 23% seen once. TCR beta rearrangements were amplified from peripheral blood genomic DNA. Input material: blood. The source of these receptors is a human donor with a solid tumor.

The chain joins TRBV9 to TRBJ2-7; 12 bases are a match to TRBD2. Germline assignment: CDR1 SGDLS and CDR2 YYNGEE. The junction had 6 bases not matched to a gene; V was cut back by 0 bases and J by 2 bases. This CDR3 region has 17 residues. The CDR3: CASSVGGASGRAYEQYF. CDR3 sequence (DNA): TGTGCCAGCAGCGTAGGGGGCGCTAGCGGGAGGGCCTACGAGCAGTACTTC. Full variable domain (outside the CDR3, taken from reference TRBV9 and TRBJ2-7): DSGVTQTPKHLITATGQRVTLRCSPRSGDLSVYWYQQSLDQGLQFLIQYYNGEERAKGNILERFSAQQFPDLHSELNLSSLELGDSALYFCASSVGGASGRAYEQYFGPGTRLTVT.

The J gene is TRBJ1-1, the V gene TRBV6-6; D ambiguous. Looked up from germline, CDR1 is MNHNY and CDR2 is SVGAGI (reference sequence). The CDR3 consists of 15 residues. Trimming cost V 5 bases and J 6 bases, with 19 bases left between them. The CDR3 DNA reads TGTGCCAGCAGTAGCTCAGGTGGTGTTATCCCTGAAGCTTTCTTT. Translated: CASSSSGGVIPEAFF.

There are a few counts of this clonotype. V and J are TRBV6-1 and TRBJ1-5; the D is unclear. Germline V gives CDR1 MNHNS, CDR2 SASEGT. The CDR3 consists of 15 residues. Trimming left V 0 bases short and J 5 bases short, with 11 bases between. The CDR3 bases are TGTGCCAGCAGTGAAGCGCAAGCAGCCTATCAGCCCCAGCATTTT. As protein: CASSEAQAAYQPQHF.

The V call is TRBV5-1, the J call TRBJ1-2, with D possibly being TRBD1 (6 bases). The CDR3 is 14 amino acids. The germline V and J ends were trimmed by 3 bases and 0 bases, with 9 bases remaining between them. Germline-derived CDR1 and CDR2 are SGHRS and YFSETQ. The DNA for the CDR3 is TGCGCCAGCAGCTACCGGACAGCTAACTATGGCTACACCTTC. It translates to CASSYRTANYGYTF.

V and J are TRBV20-1 and TRBJ2-3; D may be TRBD2 (6 bases). With 7 bases removed from V and 4 bases from J, the gap between germline ends came to 15 bases. The CDR3 contains 13 residues. Germline CDR1 DFQATT, CDR2 SNEGSKA (reference sequence). The CDR3 protein is CSVGVIAADTQYF. CDR3 coding DNA: TGCAGTGTTGGGGTGATAGCGGCAGATACGCAGTATTTT.

A few counts support this clonotype. This chain links TRBV12-3 or TRBV12-4 with TRBJ1-1; perhaps TRBD1 as D (6 bases). The CDR3 spans 13 residues. V gave up 5 bases and J gave up 1 base, with 8 bases separating them. This CDR3 reads CASSQQGNTEAFF. CDR3 bases: TGTGCCAGCAGTCAACAGGGGAACACTGAAGCTTTCTTT.

In its sample, this clonotype is large. This sequence joins TRBV29-1 and TRBJ1-1; TRBD1 matches 8 bases. Unmatched junction bases numbered 5, after V lost 7 bases and J lost 4 bases. The CDR3 loop spans 12 amino acids. CDR1 and CDR2 from the germline V gene are SQVTM and ANQGSEA. CDR3 in DNA: TGCAGCGCGTTCCAGGGGGCCACTGAAGCTTTCTTT. This translates into CSAFQGATEAFF.

The chain recombines TRBV20-1 with TRBJ1-6; the match to TRBD1 covers 7 bases. Germline-derived CDR1 and CDR2 are DFQATT and SNEGSKA (reference sequence). Trimming removed 5 bases from V and 10 bases from J; junction bases left unmatched: 5. This CDR3 contains 12 residues. The CDR3 DNA follows: TGCAGTGCTCAAGGGGGCAACTCACCCCTCCACTTT. This codes for CSAQGGNSPLHF.